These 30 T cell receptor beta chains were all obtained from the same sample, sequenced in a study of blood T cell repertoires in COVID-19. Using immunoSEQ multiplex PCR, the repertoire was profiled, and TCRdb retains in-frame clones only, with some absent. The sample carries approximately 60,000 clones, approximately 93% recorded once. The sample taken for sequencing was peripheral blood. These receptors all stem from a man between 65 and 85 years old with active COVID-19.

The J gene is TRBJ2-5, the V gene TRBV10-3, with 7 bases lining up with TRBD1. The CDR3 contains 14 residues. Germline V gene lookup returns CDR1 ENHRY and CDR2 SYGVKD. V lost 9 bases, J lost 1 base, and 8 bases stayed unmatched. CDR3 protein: CAIGDRATQETQYF. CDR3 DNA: TGTGCCATAGGAGACAGGGCGACCCAAGAGACCCAGTACTTC.

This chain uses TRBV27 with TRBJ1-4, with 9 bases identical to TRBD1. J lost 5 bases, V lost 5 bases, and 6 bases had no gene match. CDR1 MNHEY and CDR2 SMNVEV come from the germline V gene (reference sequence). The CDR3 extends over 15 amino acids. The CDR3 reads CASSLGTGPNEKLFF. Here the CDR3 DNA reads TGTGCCAGCAGTCTAGGGACAGGGCCCAATGAAAAACTGTTTTTT. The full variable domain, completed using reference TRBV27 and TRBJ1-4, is EAQVTQNPRYLITVTGKKLTVTCSQNMNHEYMSWYRQDPGLGLRQIYYSMNVEVTDKGDVPEGYKVSRKEKRNFPLILESPSPNQTSLYFCASSLGTGPNEKLFFGSGTQLSVL.

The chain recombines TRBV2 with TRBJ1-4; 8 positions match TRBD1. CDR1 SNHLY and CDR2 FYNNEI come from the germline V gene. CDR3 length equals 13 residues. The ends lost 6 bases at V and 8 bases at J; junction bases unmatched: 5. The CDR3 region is CASRDRVREKLFF. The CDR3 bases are TGTGCCAGCAGGGACAGGGTGAGGGAAAAACTGTTTTTT.

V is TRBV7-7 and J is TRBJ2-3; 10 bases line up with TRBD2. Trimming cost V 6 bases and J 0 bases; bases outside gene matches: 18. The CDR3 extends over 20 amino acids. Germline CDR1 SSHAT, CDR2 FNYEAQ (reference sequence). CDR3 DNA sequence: TGTGCCAGCAGTCGAACCCCAGGGGTAGCGGGGGGCCCTAGCACAGATACGCAGTATTTT. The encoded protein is CASSRTPGVAGGPSTDTQYF.

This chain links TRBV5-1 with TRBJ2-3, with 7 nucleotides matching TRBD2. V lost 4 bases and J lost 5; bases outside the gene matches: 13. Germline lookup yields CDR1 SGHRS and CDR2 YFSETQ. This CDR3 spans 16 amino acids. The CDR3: CASSLGPAGIGDTQYF. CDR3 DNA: TGCGCCAGCAGCCTGGGCCCAGCGGGGATTGGAGATACGCAGTATTTT. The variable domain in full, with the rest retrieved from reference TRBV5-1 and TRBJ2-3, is KAGVTQTPRYLIKTRGQQVTLSCSPISGHRSVSWYQQTPGQGLQFLFEYFSETQRNKGNFPGRFSGRQFSNSRSEMNVSTLELGDSALYLCASSLGPAGIGDTQYFGPGTRLTVL.

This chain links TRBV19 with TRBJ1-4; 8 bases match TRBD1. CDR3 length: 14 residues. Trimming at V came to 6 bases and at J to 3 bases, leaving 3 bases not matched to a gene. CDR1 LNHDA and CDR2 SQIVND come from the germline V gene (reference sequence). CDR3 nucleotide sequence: TGTGCCAGTAGGGACAGGGCTTCTAATGAAAAACTGTTTTTT. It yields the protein CASRDRASNEKLFF.

The CDR3 here is CASSFETGWSYEQYF. For the CDR3, the DNA is TGCGCCAGCAGCTTCGAGACAGGGTGGTCCTACGAGCAGTACTTC. The chain carries TRBV5-1 and TRBJ2-7; 7 nucleotides align to TRBD1. The length of the CDR3 is 15 residues. CDR1 is SGHRS, CDR2 YFSETQ, per germline. Trimming cost V 2 bases and J 1 base; bases outside gene matches: 6.

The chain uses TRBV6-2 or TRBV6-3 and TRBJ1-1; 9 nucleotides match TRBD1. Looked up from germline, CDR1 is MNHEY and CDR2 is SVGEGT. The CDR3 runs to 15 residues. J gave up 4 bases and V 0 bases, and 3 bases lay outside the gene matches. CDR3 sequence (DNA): TGTGCCAGCAGTTACTCGGAGACAGGGGGCACTGAAGCTTTCTTT. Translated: CASSYSETGGTEAFF.

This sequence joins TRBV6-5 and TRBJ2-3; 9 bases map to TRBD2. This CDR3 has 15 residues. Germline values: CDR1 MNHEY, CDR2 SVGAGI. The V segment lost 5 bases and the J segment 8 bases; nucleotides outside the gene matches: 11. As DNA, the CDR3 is TGTGCCAGCAGTCTTAGCGGGGGCCCACCAGGTACGCAGTATTTT. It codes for CASSLSGGPPGTQYF.

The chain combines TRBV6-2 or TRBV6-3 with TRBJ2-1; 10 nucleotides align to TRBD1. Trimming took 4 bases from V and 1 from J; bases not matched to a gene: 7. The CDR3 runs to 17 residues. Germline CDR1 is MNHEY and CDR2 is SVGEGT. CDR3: CASSSRQGALSYNEQFF. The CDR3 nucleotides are TGTGCCAGCAGTTCCCGACAGGGGGCTTTGTCCTACAATGAGCAGTTCTTC.

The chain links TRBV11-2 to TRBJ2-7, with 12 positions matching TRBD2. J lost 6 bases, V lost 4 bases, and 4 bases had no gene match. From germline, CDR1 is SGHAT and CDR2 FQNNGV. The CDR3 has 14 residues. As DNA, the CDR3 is TGTGCCAGCAGCTCACTAGCGGGGGGTAGCGAGCAGTACTTC. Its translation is CASSSLAGGSEQYF.

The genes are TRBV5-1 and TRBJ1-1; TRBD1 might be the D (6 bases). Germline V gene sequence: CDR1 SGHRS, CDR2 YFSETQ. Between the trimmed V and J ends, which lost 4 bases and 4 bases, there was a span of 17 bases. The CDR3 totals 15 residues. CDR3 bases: TGCGCCAGCAGCCCAACTTCCGACAGGCCCACTGAAGCTTTCTTT. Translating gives CASSPTSDRPTEAFF.

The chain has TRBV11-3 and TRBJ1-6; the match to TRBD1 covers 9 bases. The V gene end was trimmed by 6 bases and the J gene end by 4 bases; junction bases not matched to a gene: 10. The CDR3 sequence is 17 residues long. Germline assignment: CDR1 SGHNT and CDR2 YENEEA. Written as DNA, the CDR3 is TGTGCCAGCAGACAACAGGGGGCGGGCGGGTATAATTCACCCCTCCACTTT. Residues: CASRQQGAGGYNSPLHF. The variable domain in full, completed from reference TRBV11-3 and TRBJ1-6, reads EAGVVQSPRYKIIEKKQPVAFWCNPISGHNTLYWYLQNLGQGPELLIRYENEEAVDDSQLPKDRFSAERLKGVDSTLKIQPAELGDSAVYLCASRQQGAGGYNSPLHFGNGTRLTVT.

The CDR3 DNA reads as TGTGCCAGCAGTGACTCGATTGGGGCGGATACGCAGTATTTT. This codes for CASSDSIGADTQYF. This chain connects TRBV6-4 to TRBJ2-3, with D possibly being TRBD1 (5 bases). V lost 0 bases, J lost 6 bases, and 10 bases lay in between. CDR3 length equals 14 residues. Germline CDR1 MRHNA, CDR2 SNTAGT.

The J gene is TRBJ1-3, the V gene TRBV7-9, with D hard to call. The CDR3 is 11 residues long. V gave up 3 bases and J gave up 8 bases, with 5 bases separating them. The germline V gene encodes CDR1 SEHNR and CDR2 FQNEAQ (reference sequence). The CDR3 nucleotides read TGTGCCAGCAGCTTTTTAGACACCATATATTTT. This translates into CASSFLDTIYF. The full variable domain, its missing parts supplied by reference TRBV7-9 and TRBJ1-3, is DTGVSQNPRHKITKRGQNVTFRCDPISEHNRLYWYRQTLGQGPEFLTYFQNEAQLEKSRLLSDRFSAERPKGSFSTLEIQRTEQGDSAMYLCASSFLDTIYFGEGSWLTVV.

The CDR3 is CASSMDRGLEAFF. The CDR3 coding sequence is TGTGCCAGTAGTATGGACAGGGGGCTTGAAGCTTTCTTT. The gene calls are TRBV19 and TRBJ1-1; TRBD1 agrees at 11 bases. The CDR3 loop spans 13 amino acids. The trim removed 3 bases at V and 7 bases at J, leaving 1 base unmatched. CDR1 LNHDA and CDR2 SQIVND come from the germline V gene (reference sequence).

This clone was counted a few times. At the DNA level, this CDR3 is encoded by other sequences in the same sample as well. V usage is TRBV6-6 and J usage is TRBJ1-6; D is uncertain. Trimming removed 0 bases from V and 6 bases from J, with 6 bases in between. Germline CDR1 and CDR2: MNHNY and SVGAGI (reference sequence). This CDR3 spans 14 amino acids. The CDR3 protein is CASSYSEGNSPLHF. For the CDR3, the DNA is TGTGCCAGCAGTTACTCGGAGGGTAATTCACCCCTCCACTTT.

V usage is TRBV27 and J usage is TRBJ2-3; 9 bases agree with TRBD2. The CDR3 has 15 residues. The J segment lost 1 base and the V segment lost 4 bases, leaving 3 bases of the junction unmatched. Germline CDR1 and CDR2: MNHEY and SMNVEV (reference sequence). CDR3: CASSSRTSGTDTQYF. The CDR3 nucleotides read TGTGCCAGCAGTTCCCGGACTAGCGGCACAGATACGCAGTATTTT.

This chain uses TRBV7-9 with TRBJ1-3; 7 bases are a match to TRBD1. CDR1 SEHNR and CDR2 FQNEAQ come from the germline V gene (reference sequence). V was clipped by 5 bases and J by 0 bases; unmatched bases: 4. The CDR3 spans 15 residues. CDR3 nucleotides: TGTGCCAGCAGCCGGGACAGACACTCTGGAAACACCATATATTTT. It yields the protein CASSRDRHSGNTIYF.

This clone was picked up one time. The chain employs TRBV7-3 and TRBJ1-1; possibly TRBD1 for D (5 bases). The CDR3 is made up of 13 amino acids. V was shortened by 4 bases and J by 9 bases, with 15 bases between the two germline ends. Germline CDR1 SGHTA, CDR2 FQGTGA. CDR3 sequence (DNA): TGTGCCAGCAGCTCCCAGGGCAGTTTAAAAGCTTTCTTT. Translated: CASSSQGSLKAFF.

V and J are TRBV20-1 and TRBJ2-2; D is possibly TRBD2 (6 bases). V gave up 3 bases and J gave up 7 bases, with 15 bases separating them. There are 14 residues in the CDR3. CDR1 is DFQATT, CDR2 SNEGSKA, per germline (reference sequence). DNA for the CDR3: TGCAGTGCTAGTTCTCGCGGGGCCGTCGGGGAGCTGTTTTTT. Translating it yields CSASSRGAVGELFF.

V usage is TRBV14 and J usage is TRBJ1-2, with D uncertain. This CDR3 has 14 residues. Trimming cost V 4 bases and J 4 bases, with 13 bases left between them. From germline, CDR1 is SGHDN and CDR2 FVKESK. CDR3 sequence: CASSLSHGLYGYTF. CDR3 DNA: TGTGCCAGCAGCCTCTCACACGGACTCTATGGCTACACCTTC.

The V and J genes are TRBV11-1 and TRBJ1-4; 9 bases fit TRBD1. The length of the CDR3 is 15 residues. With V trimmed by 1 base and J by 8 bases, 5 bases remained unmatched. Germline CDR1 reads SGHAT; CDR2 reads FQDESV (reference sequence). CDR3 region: CASSLVTGGVEKLFF. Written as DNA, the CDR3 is TGTGCCAGCAGCTTAGTTACAGGGGGCGTCGAAAAACTGTTTTTT.

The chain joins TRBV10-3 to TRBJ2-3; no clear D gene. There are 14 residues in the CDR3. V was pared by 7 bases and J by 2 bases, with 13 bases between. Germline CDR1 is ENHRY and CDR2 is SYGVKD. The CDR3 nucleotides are TGTGCCATCACAGAGGCCCCAGACACAGATACGCAGTATTTT. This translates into CAITEAPDTDTQYF.

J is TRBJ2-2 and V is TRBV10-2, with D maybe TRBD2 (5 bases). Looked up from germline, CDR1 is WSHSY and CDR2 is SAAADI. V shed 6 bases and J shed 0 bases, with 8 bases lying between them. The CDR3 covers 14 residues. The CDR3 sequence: CASRDSTNTGELFF. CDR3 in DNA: TGCGCCAGCAGGGACTCCACGAACACCGGGGAGCTGTTTTTT.

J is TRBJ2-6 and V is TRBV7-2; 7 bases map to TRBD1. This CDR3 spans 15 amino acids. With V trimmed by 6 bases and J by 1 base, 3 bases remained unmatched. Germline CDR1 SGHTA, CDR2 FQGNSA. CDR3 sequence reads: CASSQQGSGANVLTF. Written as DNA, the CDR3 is TGTGCCAGCAGTCAACAGGGGTCTGGGGCCAACGTCCTGACTTTC.

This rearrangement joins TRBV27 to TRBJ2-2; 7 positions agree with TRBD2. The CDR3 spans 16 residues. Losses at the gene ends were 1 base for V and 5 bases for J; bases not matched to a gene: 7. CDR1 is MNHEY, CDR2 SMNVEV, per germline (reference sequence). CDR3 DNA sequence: TGTGCCAGCAGTTTATTGGGGGGGAAAAGGACCGGGGAGCTGTTTTTT. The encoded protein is CASSLLGGKRTGELFF.

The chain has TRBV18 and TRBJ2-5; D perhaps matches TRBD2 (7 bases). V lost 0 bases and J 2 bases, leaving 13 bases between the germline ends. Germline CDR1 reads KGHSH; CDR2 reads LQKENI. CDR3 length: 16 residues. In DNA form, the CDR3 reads TGTGCCAGCTCACCACCGTCGGGGGGCACTCAAGAGACCCAGTACTTC. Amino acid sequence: CASSPPSGGTQETQYF. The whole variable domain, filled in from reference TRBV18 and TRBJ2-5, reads NAGVMQNPRHLVRRRGQEARLRCSPMKGHSHVYWYRQLPEEGLKFMVYLQKENIIDESGMPKERFSAEFPKEGPSILRIQQVVRGDSAAYFCASSPPSGGTQETQYFGPGTRLLVL.

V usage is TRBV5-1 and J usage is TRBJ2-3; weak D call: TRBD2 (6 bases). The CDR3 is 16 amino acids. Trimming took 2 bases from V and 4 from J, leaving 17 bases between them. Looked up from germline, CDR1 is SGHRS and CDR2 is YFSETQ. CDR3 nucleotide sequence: TGCGCCAGCAGCTTACGGTCTGCGGGGTTCGCAGATACGCAGTATTTT. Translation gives CASSLRSAGFADTQYF.

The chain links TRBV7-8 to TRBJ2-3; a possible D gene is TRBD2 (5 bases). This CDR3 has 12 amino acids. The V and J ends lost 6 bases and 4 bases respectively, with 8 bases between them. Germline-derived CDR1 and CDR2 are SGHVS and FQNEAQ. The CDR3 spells CASSRGPDTQYF. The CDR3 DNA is TGTGCCAGCAGTCGGGGTCCAGATACGCAGTATTTT.